Below, 24 T cell receptor beta chains from the same sample are listed, as sequenced in a study of T cells in Graves' hyperthyroidism and ophthalmopathy. There were TCR beta CDR3 regions amplified from RNA transcripts. An initial round of RT-PCR targeting the TCR CDR3 relied on the HTBI primer set. TCRdb re-derived calls from the multiplex PCR reads in MiXCR, one entry per CDR3 protein. The data hold some 370,000 distinct CDR3 sequences, with more than 12% observed a single time. Material: blood. These receptors were taken from a man in his fifties or sixties with Graves' ophthalmopathy.

This clonotype was recorded at least ten times. This chain links TRBV29-1 with TRBJ2-1; D remains ambiguous. The CDR3 loop spans 12 amino acids. The V and J ends lost 6 bases and 6 bases respectively, with 12 bases between them. Germline V CDR1 and CDR2: SQVTM, ANQGSEA. The chain's CDR3 is CSVQGFSNEQFF. The CDR3 DNA sequence: TGCAGCGTCCAAGGATTTAGCAATGAGCAGTTCTTC.

The chain is built from TRBV29-1 and TRBJ2-5; D may be TRBD1 (6 bases). The germline V gene has CDR1 SQVTM and CDR2 ANQGSEA. The CDR3 runs 14 residues. Between the trimmed V and J ends, which lost 2 bases and 5 bases, there was a span of 15 bases. CDR3 region: CSVEFGARGETQYF. In DNA form, the CDR3 reads TGCAGCGTTGAATTCGGGGCCAGGGGTGAGACCCAGTACTTC.

V gene TRBV30 combines with J gene TRBJ2-2; 11 positions match TRBD2. V shed 0 bases, J shed 5 bases, and the junction held 2 bases outside the gene matches. The germline gives CDR1 GTSNPN, CDR2 SVGIG (reference sequence). The CDR3 is made up of 15 amino acids. CDR3 nucleotides: TGTGCCTGGAGTGTACTAGCGGGAGCAACCGGGGAGCTGTTTTTT. It codes for CAWSVLAGATGELFF.

The sample holds many counts of this clonotype. The chain has TRBV9 and TRBJ2-1; D may be TRBD1 or TRBD2 (5 bases each). Germline V lookup: CDR1 SGDLS, CDR2 YYNGEE. The CDR3 extends over 14 amino acids. V was clipped by 0 bases and J by 7 bases, with 11 bases between them. CDR3 loop: CASSVGTGTNEQFF. For the CDR3, the DNA is TGTGCCAGCAGCGTAGGGACGGGGACGAATGAGCAGTTCTTC.

About this clonotype itself: A much larger clone differs by one base, so this may be a read error. V and J are TRBV20-1 and TRBJ2-1; D ambiguous. The CDR3 totals 16 residues. Germline loops: CDR1 DFQATT, CDR2 SNEGSKA (reference sequence). V shed 1 base and J shed 6 bases, with 19 bases lying between them. The CDR3 region is CSARGLVATVGNEQFF. The CDR3 DNA reads as TGCAGTGCTAGAGGGCTCGTGGCAACCGTAGGCAATGAGCAGTTCTTC.

This clonotype was recorded at least ten times. DNA for the CDR3: TGTGCCAGCTCACCGCCCAAGTTAGAGACCCAGTACTTC. Amino acids: CASSPPKLETQYF. The J gene is TRBJ2-5, the V gene TRBV18; no clear D gene. Germline CDR1 reads KGHSH; CDR2 reads LQKENI. CDR3 length equals 13 residues. Trimming took 3 bases from V and 4 from J, leaving 9 bases between them.

This clonotype was observed at least ten times. V and J are TRBV18 and TRBJ1-4; 12 bases match TRBD1. Germline CDR1 is KGHSH and CDR2 is LQKENI. The CDR3 consists of 18 residues. Trimming took 2 bases from V and 5 from J; bases not matched to a gene: 9. This chain's CDR3 is CASSPTTGQGARNEKLFF. CDR3 DNA: TGTGCCAGCTCACCAACGACGGGACAGGGGGCGCGGAATGAAAAACTGTTTTTT.

There are a few counts of this clonotype. The chain couples TRBV9 to TRBJ2-2; D is perhaps TRBD2 (6 bases). This CDR3 comprises 18 residues. Per germline, CDR1 SGDLS and CDR2 YYNGEE. The V end was cut by 0 bases, the J end by 3 bases, with 18 bases between. In DNA form, the CDR3 reads TGTGCCAGCAGCGTAGGGAGCGGGCAACCTTCCGACACCGGGGAGCTGTTTTTT. This gives the protein CASSVGSGQPSDTGELFF.

This clonotype has a handful of counts. The J gene is TRBJ2-5, the V gene TRBV27; D remains unclear. V was shortened by 7 bases and J by 4 bases, with 16 bases between the two germline ends. This CDR3 is built from 14 residues. Germline V gene sequence: CDR1 MNHEY, CDR2 SMNVEV (reference sequence). The CDR3 DNA reads TGTGCCAGCAATCCGGACCCGGTTGGAGAGACCCAGTACTTC. Amino acid sequence: CASNPDPVGETQYF.

The chain carries TRBV13 and TRBJ2-7; 7 positions match TRBD2. Per germline, CDR1 PRHDT and CDR2 FYEKMQ (reference sequence). V lost 0 bases and J lost 6; bases outside the gene matches: 5. There are 14 residues in the CDR3. The CDR3, as DNA: TGTGCCAGCAGCTTAGGTCTAGCGGTGGCCGAGCAGTACTTC. Its protein product is CASSLGLAVAEQYF.

This clonotype was detected only a few times. This chain uses TRBV9 with TRBJ2-3; unclear D gene. CDR1 and CDR2 from the germline V gene are SGDLS and YYNGEE. V was pared by 4 bases and J by 7 bases, with 7 bases between. This CDR3 is built from 11 residues. The CDR3 is CASSPDNTQYF. The CDR3 nucleotides are TGTGCCAGCAGCCCCGATAATACGCAGTATTTT.

This clonotype was counted only a few times. V gene TRBV10-3 combines with J gene TRBJ2-7, with TRBD1 matching 8 bases. The ends lost 7 bases at V and 3 bases at J; junction bases unmatched: 8. The germline V gene has CDR1 ENHRY and CDR2 SYGVKD. The CDR3 runs 14 residues. The CDR3 coding sequence is TGTGCCATCAACGACAGGGGTCCCCTCTACGAGCAGTACTTC. Translation gives CAINDRGPLYEQYF.

This chain uses TRBV12-3 or TRBV12-4 with TRBJ1-2, with no clear D. Deletions cut 11 bases from V and 6 bases from J, with 10 bases between. This CDR3 contains 10 residues. The CDR3 is CAVRGNGYTF. Here the CDR3 DNA reads TGTGCCGTAAGAGGGAATGGCTACACCTTC.

This sequence joins TRBV18 and TRBJ1-2; D might be TRBD1 (6 bases). There are 15 residues in the CDR3. Germline V gene data show CDR1 as KGHSH and CDR2 as LQKENI. Trimming cost V 6 bases and J 0 bases, with 14 bases left between them. CDR3 in amino acids: CASSPGRTANYGYTF. The CDR3 DNA sequence: TGTGCCAGCTCCCCAGGCCGGACAGCTAACTATGGCTACACCTTC.

Many counts were recorded for this clonotype. This chain's CDR3 is CASSFIYQPQHF. CDR3 nucleotides: TGTGCCAGCAGTTTCATTTATCAGCCCCAGCATTTT. The J gene is TRBJ1-5, the V gene TRBV28; D remains ambiguous. The germline CDR1 and CDR2 sequences are MDHEN and SYDVKM. The CDR3 runs 12 residues. With 3 bases removed from V and 5 bases from J, the gap between germline ends came to 5 bases. The full variable domain, rest sourced from reference TRBV28 and TRBJ1-5, is DVKVTQSSRYLVKRTGEKVFLECVQDMDHENMFWYRQDPGLGLRLIYFSYDVKMKEKGDIPEGYSVSREKKERFSLILESASTNQTSMYLCASSFIYQPQHFGDGTRLSIL.

The chain employs TRBV24-1 and TRBJ1-2, with a tentative D call TRBD1 (6 bases). Germline loops: CDR1 KGHDR, CDR2 SFDVKD. The CDR3 is 12 amino acids. V was trimmed by 4 bases and J by 7 bases, leaving 9 bases between them. The CDR3 coding sequence is TGTGCCACCAGTGAGGCAGGGGCTGGCTACACCTTC. It specifies CATSEAGAGYTF.

This clonotype turned up a few times. The rearrangement joins TRBV19 to TRBJ1-5; 8 positions agree with TRBD1. The CDR3 loop spans 14 amino acids. Germline trimming cut 4 bases from V and 4 bases from J; bases unmatched to any gene: 3. Germline CDR1 and CDR2: LNHDA and SQIVND (reference sequence). For the CDR3, the DNA is TGTGCCAGTAGTAGGACAGGGATTAATCAGCCCCAGCATTTT. This translates into CASSRTGINQPQHF.

At least ten counts were recorded for this clonotype. This chain links TRBV20-1 with TRBJ2-7, with a tentative D call TRBD1 (6 bases). The CDR3 spans 14 residues. Between the trimmed V and J ends, which lost 5 bases and 3 bases, there was a span of 17 bases. The germline gives CDR1 DFQATT, CDR2 SNEGSKA (reference sequence). In nucleotides, the CDR3 is TGCAGTGCTGTAGGACTGTTAGGGGGCTACGAGCAGTACTTC. Amino acids: CSAVGLLGGYEQYF.

This clonotype has at least ten counts. The chain has TRBV28 and TRBJ2-5; D ambiguous. Germline CDR1 reads MDHEN; CDR2 reads SYDVKM. V dropped 5 bases and J dropped 7 bases, with 11 bases sitting between them. The length of the CDR3 is 12 residues. CDR3 DNA: TGTGCCAGCAGTCTTAGATCCAGGACCCAGTACTTC. Residues: CASSLRSRTQYF.

This clonotype was recorded many times. The genes are TRBV13 and TRBJ2-3; D may be TRBD2 (6 bases). Germline assignment: CDR1 PRHDT and CDR2 FYEKMQ (reference sequence). The CDR3 contains 16 residues. V was trimmed by 1 base and J by 2 bases, leaving 13 bases between them. Written as DNA, the CDR3 is TGTGCCAGCAGCTTAGAACTACTAGCCGTCACAGATACGCAGTATTTT. Its protein product is CASSLELLAVTDTQYF.

The table lists this clonotype with many counts. The CDR3 bases are TGCGCCAGCAGCTTGGTAATCAGACAGGGCGCTGAAGCTTTCTTT. Its protein is CASSLVIRQGAEAFF. The V gene is TRBV5-1, the J gene TRBJ1-1, with TRBD1 matching 7 bases. The germline V gene has CDR1 SGHRS and CDR2 YFSETQ. The CDR3 sequence is 15 residues long. V shed 0 bases, J shed 6 bases, and the junction held 8 bases outside the gene matches. The whole variable domain, filled in from reference TRBV5-1 and TRBJ1-1, reads KAGVTQTPRYLIKTRGQQVTLSCSPISGHRSVSWYQQTPGQGLQFLFEYFSETQRNKGNFPGRFSGRQFSNSRSEMNVSTLELGDSALYLCASSLVIRQGAEAFFGQGTRLTVV.

This clonotype was found many times. The chain joins TRBV2 to TRBJ2-1, with 10 bases lining up with TRBD2. J lost 9 bases, V lost 4 bases, and 12 bases had no gene match. CDR1 is SNHLY, CDR2 FYNNEI, per germline. The CDR3 is made up of 16 amino acids. The CDR3 here is CASSAVGLAGVGEQFF. In DNA, the CDR3 is TGTGCCAGCAGTGCGGTGGGGCTAGCGGGAGTCGGTGAGCAGTTCTTC.

This clonotype was observed many times. The chain joins TRBV3-1 to TRBJ2-7, with a weak D call TRBD2 (6 bases). Germline lookup yields CDR1 LGHDT and CDR2 YNNKEL (reference sequence). V was pared by 1 base and J by 1 base, with 11 bases between. CDR3 size: 15 residues. The CDR3 region has the DNA TGTGCCAGCAGCCAAGGGTCGACTAGTTCCTACGAGCAGTACTTC. It codes for CASSQGSTSSYEQYF.

The chain couples TRBV10-3 to TRBJ2-7, with 8 positions matching TRBD2. The germline V gene has CDR1 ENHRY and CDR2 SYGVKD. After removal of 1 base from V and 3 bases from J, the junction contained 5 bases not matched to a gene. The CDR3 runs 15 residues. CDR3: CAISEFISGNYEQYF. As DNA, the CDR3 is TGTGCCATCAGTGAGTTTATTAGCGGGAACTACGAGCAGTACTTC.